The present T cell receptor (beta chain) was sequenced within a study of T cell responses to AZD1222 COVID-19 vaccine. Findings and caveats of the study: An increase in Spike-specific TCR breadth and depth was observed after two AZD1222 doses. Just six AZD1222 recipients were seropositive at baseline.

The CDR3 is 12 residues long. From germline, CDR1 is KGHDR and CDR2 SFDVKD. Trimming stripped 4 bases from V and 4 bases from J, with 4 bases between. Points on this clone: Its antigen is as yet unknown.

The table came from immunoSEQ multiplex PCR; TCRdb's copy has only in-frame clones and leaves some out. The sample lists over 85,000 clones, around 81% occurring once. The clonotype originates from an adult in good health. Sample: peripheral blood, taken on day 0 of AZD1222 vaccination. The chain uses TRBV24-1 and TRBJ1-5; no definite D call. The CDR3 region has the DNA TGTGCCACCAGTGACCAGAATCAGCCCCAGCATTTT. Translating gives CATSDQNQPQHF.